This TCR beta chain was captured in a study of blood T cell repertoires in COVID-19. Trimming shortened V by 5 bases and J by 2 bases, and 13 bases separated the two germline ends. Germline V gives CDR1 SNHLY, CDR2 FYNNEI. CDR3 length equals 16 residues. This table comes from immunoSEQ multiplex PCR, and its TCRdb copy is limited to in-frame clones, with some not included. Of about 99,000 clones listed, 84% are singletons. The sequenced sample was peripheral blood. This receptor was identified in a man between 65 and 79 years old with active or convalescent COVID-19. The J gene is TRBJ1-6, the V gene TRBV2, with TRBD1 as a possible D gene (6 bases). The CDR3 nucleotides are TGTGCCAGCAGTCCACTGACAGGTCCCTATAATTCACCCCTCCACTTT. Encoded protein: CASSPLTGPYNSPLHF.